A selection of T cell receptor beta chains follows, all from one sample in a study of T cell clones after liver transplantation. The protocol was immunoSEQ multiplex PCR, while the TCRdb copy is restricted to in-frame clones and leaves out a portion. The data hold roughly 57,000 clones, with 71% observed a single time. This material consisted of CD4+ T cells from blood, taken before liver transplant. The receptors shown here come from a human donor who received a liver transplant. Each CDR3 is given with its conserved first and last residue. A D gene is named only where the DNA matches it firmly. Rows may omit the clone size; those that give it use once, few, many or a size class.

. | TRBJ1-2 | TRBV5-4 | . | TGTGCCAGCAGCTTGGACAGGTTGGCTAACTATGGCTACACCTTC | CASSLDRLANYGYTF
. | TRBJ1-6 | TRBV28 | . | TGTGCCAGCAGTTCCCCCACAGACGGTTCACCCCTCCACTTT | CASSSPTDGSPLHF
. | TRBJ2-7 | TRBV10-3 | TRBD1 | TGTGCCATCAGTGGGGACAGCTGGAGCTCCTACGAGCAGTACTTC | CAISGDSWSSYEQYF
. | TRBJ1-1 | TRBV6-1 | . | TGTGCCAGCAGTTTCCAAGGGACACCTGAAGCTTTCTTT | CASSFQGTPEAFF
few | TRBJ1-2 | TRBV5-1 | . | TGCGCCAGCAGCTTGGATCAGGGTAACTATGGCTACACCTTC | CASSLDQGNYGYTF
. | TRBJ2-3 | TRBV19 | . | TGTGCCAGTAGTTCGTTAACCGGGACACCTAGCACAGATACGCAGTATTTT | CASSSLTGTPSTDTQYF
. | TRBJ1-1 | TRBV10-1 | . | TGCGCCAGCAGTGAGTTCGGGGGAGGGATGAACACTGAAGCTTTCTTT | CASSEFGGGMNTEAFF
. | TRBJ2-7 | TRBV5-1 | TRBD1 | TGCGCCAGCAGCCCGAGGACAGGGGTTAGCGAGCAGTACTTC | CASSPRTGVSEQYF
. | TRBJ1-2 | TRBV5-6 | . | TGTGCCAGCAGCTTAGGGGTCTATGGCTACACCTTC | CASSLGVYGYTF
. | TRBJ1-4 | TRBV2 | TRBD1 | TGTGCCAGCAGTGAATGGCAGGGGGTGGAAGGCGAAAAACTGTTTTTT | CASSEWQGVEGEKLFF
. | TRBJ2-2 | TRBV7-6 | . | TGTGCCAGCAGCTCTTACAGGGAGAACACCGGGGAGCTGTTTTTT | CASSSYRENTGELFF
. | TRBJ1-6 | TRBV13 | TRBD1 | TGTGCCAGCAGTTTATTAGGGGGCCGGTATTCACCCCTCCACTTT | CASSLLGGRYSPLHF
once | TRBJ2-7 | TRBV28 | . | TGTGCCAGCATGAGACAGCGTTTTCCCTACGAGCAGTACTTC | CASMRQRFPYEQYF
. | TRBJ2-7 | TRBV28 | . | TGTGCCAGCAGTTTCTCAGGGTCTCCGGGTCCCGAGCAGTACTTC | CASSFSGSPGPEQYF
. | TRBJ2-7 | TRBV11-2 | . | TGTGCCAGCAGCTTAGTCTTAGGGACAACGTACGAGCAGTACTTC | CASSLVLGTTYEQYF
. | TRBJ2-1 | TRBV6-5 | . | TGTGCCAGCAGGCCCCGTCGGAACCCAGGGAATGAGCAGTTCTTC | CASRPRRNPGNEQFF
. | TRBJ1-4 | TRBV5-4 | . | TGTGCCAGCAGCTTCTACTCTGGAGGGAATGAAAAACTGTTTTTT | CASSFYSGGNEKLFF